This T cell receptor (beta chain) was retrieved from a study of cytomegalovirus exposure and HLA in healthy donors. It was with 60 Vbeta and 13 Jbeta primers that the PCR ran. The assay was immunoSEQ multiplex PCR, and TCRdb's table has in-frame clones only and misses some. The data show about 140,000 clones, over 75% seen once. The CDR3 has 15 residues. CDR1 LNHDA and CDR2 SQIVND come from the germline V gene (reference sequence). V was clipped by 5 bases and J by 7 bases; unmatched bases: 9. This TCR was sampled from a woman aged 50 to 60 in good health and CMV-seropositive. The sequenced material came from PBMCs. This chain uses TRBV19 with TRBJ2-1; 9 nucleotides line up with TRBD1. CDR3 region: CASSESGTGLNEQFF. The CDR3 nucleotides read TGTGCCAGTAGTGAGTCCGGGACAGGGCTAAATGAGCAGTTCTTC.